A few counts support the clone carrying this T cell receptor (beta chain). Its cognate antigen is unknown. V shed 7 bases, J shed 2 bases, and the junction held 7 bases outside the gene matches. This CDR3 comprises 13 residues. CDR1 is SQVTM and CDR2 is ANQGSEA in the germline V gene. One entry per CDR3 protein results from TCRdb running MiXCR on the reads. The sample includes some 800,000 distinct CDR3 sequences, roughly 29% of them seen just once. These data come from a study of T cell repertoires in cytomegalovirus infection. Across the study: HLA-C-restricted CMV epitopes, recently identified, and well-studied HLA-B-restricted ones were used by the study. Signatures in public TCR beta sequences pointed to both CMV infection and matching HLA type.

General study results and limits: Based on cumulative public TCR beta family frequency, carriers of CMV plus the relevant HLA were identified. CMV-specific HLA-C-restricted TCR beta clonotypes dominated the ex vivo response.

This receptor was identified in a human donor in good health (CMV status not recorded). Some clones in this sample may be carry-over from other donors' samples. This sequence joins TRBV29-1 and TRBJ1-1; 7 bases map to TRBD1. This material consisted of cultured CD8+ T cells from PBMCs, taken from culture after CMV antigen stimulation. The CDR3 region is CSAGQGGNTEAFF. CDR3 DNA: TGCAGCGCCGGTCAAGGGGGCAACACTGAAGCTTTCTTT.